This T cell receptor (beta chain) was profiled in a study of cytomegalovirus exposure and HLA in healthy donors. In the PCR, 60 Vbeta and 13 Jbeta primers were used. Generated by immunoSEQ multiplex PCR, the TCRdb table keeps only in-frame clones and is missing some. The table records 150,000 to 250,000 clones, 79% of them present only once. Study outcomes and limitations: The dataset shows that most TCR sequences were rare, while some public TCRs occurred in many donors.

Germline values: CDR1 SGHRS, CDR2 YFSETQ. V shed 3 bases and J shed 5 bases, with 11 bases lying between them. CDR3 length: 13 amino acids. About this clone itself: Its antigen remains unknown.

Sequences were obtained from PBMCs. The chain has TRBV5-1 and TRBJ2-5; the D gene is possibly TRBD2 (5 bases). This TCR was sampled from a girl aged 5 to 17 in good health and CMV-seropositive. CDR3 bases: TGCGCCAGCAGCTCCGGACTTGAGGAGACCCAGTACTTC. Residues: CASSSGLEETQYF.